This T cell receptor (beta chain) was sequenced during a study of cytomegalovirus exposure and HLA in healthy donors. The PCR employed 60 Vbeta primers together with 13 Jbeta primers. Clones were read by immunoSEQ multiplex PCR, and TCRdb kept only the in-frame ones, dropping some. The sample holds over 150,000 clones, around 74% seen once. The clonotype comes from a male donor in good health and CMV-seronegative. Sequencing was done on a sample of PBMCs.

The CDR3 reads CASSLRWETEAFF. The CDR3 DNA follows: TGTGCCAGCAGCTTACGTTGGGAGACTGAAGCTTTCTTT. This chain uses TRBV7-3 with TRBJ1-1; D uncertain. The CDR3 has 13 amino acids. The V gene lost 2 bases and the J gene lost 5 bases, with 9 bases spanning the gap. Germline CDR1 SGHTA, CDR2 FQGTGA. The entire variable domain, with the rest obtained from reference TRBV7-3 and TRBJ1-1, is as follows: GAGVSQTPSNKVTEKGKYVELRCDPISGHTALYWYRQSLGQGPEFLIYFQGTGAADDSGLPNDRFFAVRPEGSVSTLKIQRTERGDSAVYLCASSLRWETEAFFGQGTRLTVV.